The 30 T cell receptor beta chains reported below all come from one sample, sequenced in a study of monozygotic twins with inflammatory bowel disease. Following a re-call of the 5' RACE reads, TCRdb has one entry per CDR3 protein and lacks DNA. The listing records 350,000 to 500,000 distinct CDR3 sequences. The sample comprised blood. The receptors were sampled from a human donor with ulcerative colitis or Crohn's disease, or a healthy co-twin of an affected twin (not recorded which).

V usage is TRBV20-1 and J usage is TRBJ1-2. The CDR3 contains 12 residues. Germline lookup yields CDR1 DFQATT and CDR2 SNEGSKA (reference sequence). The CDR3 loop reads CSARSGGHGYTF.

The chain couples TRBV20-1 to TRBJ1-6; TCRdb designates TRBD1, a call that cannot be tested without DNA. This CDR3 is built from 13 residues. Germline lookup yields CDR1 DFQATT and CDR2 SNEGSKA (reference sequence). CDR3 sequence: CSASSLRGQVFHF.

The chain joins TRBV5-1 to TRBJ2-2; absent DNA, TCRdb's TRBD2 call cannot be checked. The CDR3 covers 16 residues. Germline V gene data show CDR1 as SGHRS and CDR2 as YFSETQ. CDR3 protein: CATTVDRPSGTGELFF.

V is TRBV25-1 and J is TRBJ1-2; TCRdb lists TRBD1, though no DNA is available to test this call. The germline gives CDR1 MGHDK, CDR2 SYGVNS. The CDR3 sequence is 14 residues long. CDR3 in amino acids: CASSDRTGYDGYTF.

V is TRBV12-3 or TRBV12-4 and J is TRBJ2-5. The CDR3 is made up of 15 amino acids. CDR3 sequence reads: CASSMRRSFKETQYF.

This rearrangement joins TRBV11-2 to TRBJ2-1. CDR3 length: 13 residues. Germline V gives CDR1 SGHAT, CDR2 FQNNGV. The CDR3 is CASSLDVVNEQFF.

This sequence joins TRBV5-5 and TRBJ1-5; with no DNA, the TCRdb D assignment of TRBD1 cannot be verified. Germline values: CDR1 SGHKS, CDR2 YYEKEE (reference sequence). This CDR3 is 16 amino acids long. This chain's CDR3 is CASSRGHVNSNQPQHF.

V and J are TRBV5-5 and TRBJ2-2. Germline V CDR1 and CDR2: SGHKS, YYEKEE (reference sequence). The CDR3 covers 16 residues. CDR3 region: CASSLVGSANTGELFF.

The V and J genes are TRBV12-3 or TRBV12-4 and TRBJ2-6; TCRdb proposes TRBD2, but this gene call is untestable without DNA. This CDR3 has 15 amino acids. This CDR3 reads CASNAGNSGANVLTF.

V usage is TRBV20-1 and J usage is TRBJ2-3. The CDR3 consists of 13 residues. The germline CDR1 and CDR2 sequences are DFQATT and SNEGSKA (reference sequence). Here the CDR3 reads CSASDERQNTQYF.

The chain is built from TRBV6-1 and TRBJ2-1; TCRdb proposes TRBD1, but this gene call is untestable without DNA. Germline V CDR1 and CDR2: MNHNS, SASEGT. The CDR3 totals 15 residues. The CDR3 region is CASNHRRSDYNEQFF.

The chain recombines TRBV5-1 with TRBJ1-3; no DNA is available, so the TRBD1 call from TCRdb remains unchecked. Germline CDR1 and CDR2: SGHRS and YFSETQ. CDR3 length: 15 residues. The CDR3 loop is CASSGQGTAGNTIYF.

J is TRBJ2-2 and V is TRBV6-5. The CDR3 length is 15 residues. CDR1 MNHEY and CDR2 SVGAGI come from the germline V gene. The CDR3 reads CASSSVPRGTGVLFF.

The chain uses TRBV7-9 and TRBJ2-1; TCRdb names TRBD2, which stays unverified in the absence of DNA. There are 17 residues in the CDR3. Germline V lookup: CDR1 SEHNR, CDR2 FQNEAQ (reference sequence). Here the CDR3 reads CASSLRTGSGTHNEQFF.

V is TRBV19 and J is TRBJ1-3; TCRdb's D call, TRBD1, is unchecked because there is no DNA. Germline V gene sequence: CDR1 LNHDA, CDR2 SQIVND (reference sequence). CDR3 length equals 16 residues. CDR3 amino acids: CASSVLPGTGGNTIYF.

Here the CDR3 reads CASTDVPDLTYEQYF. The V gene is TRBV11-2, the J gene TRBJ2-7; checking the TCRdb D call of TRBD1 is not possible without DNA. Per germline, CDR1 SGHAT and CDR2 FQNNGV. CDR3 length: 15 residues.

This chain joins TRBV7-8 and TRBJ2-3; there is no DNA to check the TCRdb D call of TRBD2. Germline values: CDR1 SGHVS, CDR2 FQNEAQ. There are 17 residues in the CDR3. This CDR3 reads CASSFTASGGGADTQYF.

This sequence joins TRBV12-3 or TRBV12-4 and TRBJ1-5. The CDR3 is 13 residues long. The CDR3 is CASSFEGNQPQHF.

The chain couples TRBV7-2 to TRBJ1-5. The CDR3 consists of 15 residues. Germline CDR1 is SGHTA and CDR2 is FQGNSA. This CDR3 reads CASSLGSANNQPQHF.

The chain uses TRBV7-2 and TRBJ1-6; the D call from TCRdb, TRBD1, cannot be confirmed without DNA. Germline lookup yields CDR1 SGHTA and CDR2 FQGNSA. This CDR3 region has 13 residues. The CDR3: CASSLDRSSPLHF. The whole variable domain, remainder taken from reference TRBV7-2 and TRBJ1-6, is GAGVSQSPSNKVTEKGKDVELRCDPISGHTALYWYRQSLGQGLEFLIYFQGNSAPDKSGLPSDRFSAERTGGSVSTLTIQRTQQEDSAVYLCASSLDRSSPLHFGNGTRLTVT.

The chain combines TRBV7-9 with TRBJ1-3. The V gene's germline CDR1 is SEHNR and CDR2 FQNEAQ (reference sequence). The CDR3 has 13 residues. This CDR3 is CASLDRPGNTIYF.

CDR3 sequence reads: CASSAGTDGNTIYF. The J gene is TRBJ1-3, the V gene TRBV2; no DNA is available, so the TRBD1 call from TCRdb remains unchecked. The V gene's germline CDR1 is SNHLY and CDR2 FYNNEI. This CDR3 has 14 residues.

The chain couples TRBV12-3 or TRBV12-4 to TRBJ2-7; TCRdb's assignment of TRBD2 cannot be checked, as there is no DNA. The CDR3 totals 14 residues. The CDR3 loop is CASSRKAGGVEQYF.

The chain is built from TRBV6-6 and TRBJ1-2; without DNA, the TCRdb call of TRBD1 cannot be checked. The CDR3 has 13 amino acids. CDR1 and CDR2 from the germline V gene are MNHNY and SVGAGI (reference sequence). This CDR3 reads CASCPTGDYGYTF.

The rearrangement uses TRBV5-1 and TRBJ2-3; TCRdb gives TRBD1 as the D gene, but with no DNA this cannot be confirmed. The germline gives CDR1 SGHRS, CDR2 YFSETQ. The CDR3 runs 14 residues. The CDR3: CASSQGTATDTQYF.

This chain connects TRBV29-1 to TRBJ1-5; TCRdb indicates TRBD1, and absent DNA this call remains unverified. The germline CDR1 and CDR2 sequences are SQVTM and ANQGSEA. This CDR3 spans 14 amino acids. The CDR3 here is CSASTGYSNQPQHF.

V and J are TRBV9 and TRBJ2-7; the D call from TCRdb, TRBD1, cannot be confirmed without DNA. The CDR3 covers 15 residues. Germline V gives CDR1 SGDLS, CDR2 YYNGEE. The CDR3 sequence: CASNFAGDSSYEQYF.

The chain uses TRBV12-3 or TRBV12-4 and TRBJ2-7; TCRdb reports TRBD2, a call that lacks DNA to check it against. The CDR3 spans 14 residues. The CDR3 loop is CASSSRGTSREQYF.

This rearrangement joins TRBV6-4 to TRBJ1-2; TCRdb returns TRBD1, unconfirmable since there is no DNA. CDR3 length: 12 residues. The V gene's germline CDR1 is MRHNA and CDR2 SNTAGT. This CDR3 is CASSEQGGGYTF.

The chain uses TRBV5-1 and TRBJ2-1; with no DNA, the TCRdb D assignment of TRBD1 cannot be verified. CDR3 length equals 16 residues. CDR1 and CDR2 (germline): SGHRS, YFSETQ. CDR3 sequence: CASSSRTAQGINEQFF.